This T cell receptor beta chain comes out of a study of sequential checkpoint blockade in melanoma. This clone turned up a few times. Treatment: randomized to nivolumab then ipilimumab (arm A) or the reverse (arm B). The CDR3 has 15 residues. CDR1 and CDR2 (germline): MDHEN, SYDVKM. V was pared by 8 bases and J by 1 base, with 15 bases between. Assay used: immunoSEQ multiplex PCR; TCRdb lists only in-frame clones, some missing. This table holds almost 3,000 clones, roughly a fifth found once. This chain joins TRBV28 and TRBJ2-1; the D is unclear. Source: tumor tissue (inferred from file names), taken from a patient given nivolumab and ipilimumab in sequence. The sequence derives from a human donor with melanoma. CDR3 protein: CASVKYADSYNEQFF. As DNA, the CDR3 is TGTGCCAGCGTCAAATACGCAGATTCCTACAATGAGCAGTTCTTC.